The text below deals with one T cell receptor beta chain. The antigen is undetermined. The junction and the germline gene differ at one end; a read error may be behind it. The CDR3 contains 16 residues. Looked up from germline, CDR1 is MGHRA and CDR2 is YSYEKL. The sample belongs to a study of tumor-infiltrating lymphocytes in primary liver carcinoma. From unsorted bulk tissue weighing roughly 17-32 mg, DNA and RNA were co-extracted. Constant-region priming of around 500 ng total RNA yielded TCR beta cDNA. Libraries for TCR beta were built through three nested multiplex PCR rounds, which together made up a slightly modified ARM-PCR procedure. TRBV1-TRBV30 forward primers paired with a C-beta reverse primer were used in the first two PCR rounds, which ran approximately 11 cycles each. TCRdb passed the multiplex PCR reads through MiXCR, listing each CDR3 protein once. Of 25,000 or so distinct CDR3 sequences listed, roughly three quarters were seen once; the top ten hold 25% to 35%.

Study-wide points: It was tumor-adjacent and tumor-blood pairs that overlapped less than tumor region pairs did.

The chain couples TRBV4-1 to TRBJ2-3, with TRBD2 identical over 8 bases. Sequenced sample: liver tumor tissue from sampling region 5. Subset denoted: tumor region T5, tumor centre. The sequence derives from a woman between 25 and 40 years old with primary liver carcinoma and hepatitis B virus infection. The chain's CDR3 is CVSSTRGSGTGEGQYF. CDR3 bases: TGCGTCAGCAGCACGCGGGGTAGCGGGACGGGGGAGGGACAGTATTTT.